These 31 T cell receptor beta chains were all obtained from the same sample, sequenced in a study of shared clonotypes between healthy human individuals. TCRdb's table, derived via immunoSEQ multiplex PCR, lists solely in-frame clones and lacks some. This sample has fewer than 600,000 clones; around 80% occur once, and the top ten carry more than 10%. Sample: PBMCs. These receptors originate from a woman aged 40 to 50 in good health. Some clones in this sample may be carry-over from other donors' samples.

The rearrangement links TRBV5-1 to TRBJ1-1; no firm D call. This CDR3 is built from 13 residues. Trimming removed 3 bases from V and 0 bases from J, with 6 bases in between. The V gene's germline CDR1 is SGHRS and CDR2 YFSETQ. The CDR3: CASSSDMNTEAFF. Written as DNA, the CDR3 is TGCGCCAGCAGCTCCGACATGAACACTGAAGCTTTCTTT.

This chain uses TRBV7-2 with TRBJ2-5; D remains ambiguous. CDR1 and CDR2 from the germline V gene are SGHTA and FQGNSA. V lost 3 bases and J lost 5, with 10 bases in between. The CDR3 has 13 residues. CDR3 DNA: TGTGCCAGCAGCTTCTCCCCGAGGGAGACCCAGTACTTC. This codes for CASSFSPRETQYF.

The V call is TRBV28, the J call TRBJ2-3, with 7 bases aligning to TRBD2. Trimming took 6 bases from V and 1 from J; bases not matched to a gene: 4. Germline assignment: CDR1 MDHEN and CDR2 SYDVKM. This CDR3 region has 14 residues. The CDR3 DNA follows: TGTGCCAGCAGGGGAGGGCCCGGCACAGATACGCAGTATTTT. It is translated as CASRGGPGTDTQYF.

This rearrangement joins TRBV5-1 to TRBJ2-7; 7 bases match TRBD2. Germline V gene data show CDR1 as SGHRS and CDR2 as YFSETQ. Germline trimming cut 2 bases from V and 4 bases from J; bases unmatched to any gene: 6. This CDR3 is built from 14 residues. The CDR3 loop reads CASSFSLADYEQYF. In DNA form, the CDR3 reads TGCGCCAGCAGCTTTAGCCTAGCGGATTACGAGCAGTACTTC.

The chain combines TRBV28 with TRBJ1-3; 9 positions agree with TRBD1. The DNA end is a closer match to TRBJ2-2, so the J assignment may be wrong. CDR1 is MDHEN and CDR2 is SYDVKM in the germline V gene. This CDR3 comprises 17 residues. The CDR3 DNA sequence: TGTGCCAGCAGTTCTACAAGGACAGGGGATATTACCGGGGAGCTGTTTTTT. Amino acid sequence: CASSSTRTGDITGELFF.

V usage is TRBV11-2 and J usage is TRBJ2-1; 8 bases map to TRBD2. Germline lookup yields CDR1 SGHAT and CDR2 FQNNGV. This CDR3 region has 17 residues. V dropped 5 bases and J dropped 3; count of bases not matched to a gene: 12. The CDR3 loop reads CASSPWGAGGHYNEQFF. Written as DNA, the CDR3 is TGTGCCAGCAGCCCCTGGGGTGCGGGAGGCCACTACAATGAGCAGTTCTTC.

This clone was seen just once. One base away lies a much larger clone, so this may be a sequencing read error. The chain couples TRBV28 to TRBJ1-4; D unresolved. This CDR3 contains 13 residues. CDR1 MDHEN and CDR2 SYDVKM come from the germline V gene. V shed 6 bases and J shed 8 bases, with 13 bases lying between them. CDR3 coding DNA: TGTGCCAGCAGATCCGGCCTTGAGGAAAAACTGTTTTTT. It specifies CASRSGLEEKLFF.

The rearrangement uses TRBV27 and TRBJ2-7; possibly TRBD1 or TRBD2 for D (5 bases each). Trimming stripped 5 bases from V and 3 bases from J, with 8 bases between. Germline CDR1 MNHEY, CDR2 SMNVEV (reference sequence). The CDR3 is 12 residues long. CDR3 DNA: TGTGCCAGCAGTAGGGACCTCTACGAGCAGTACTTC. Translation: CASSRDLYEQYF.

This chain uses TRBV7-2 with TRBJ1-1, with D possibly matching TRBD1 (6 bases). The V and J ends lost 5 bases and 3 bases respectively, with 22 bases between them. Germline CDR1 reads SGHTA; CDR2 reads FQGNSA. CDR3 length: 17 residues. The CDR3 sequence is CASSPRGVRRLDTEAFF. The CDR3 DNA reads as TGTGCCAGCAGCCCTAGGGGGGTACGCCGGCTGGACACTGAAGCTTTCTTT. Looking up the rest from reference TRBV7-2 and TRBJ1-1 gives the full variable domain: GAGVSQSPSNKVTEKGKDVELRCDPISGHTALYWYRQSLGQGLEFLIYFQGNSAPDKSGLPSDRFSAERTGGSVSTLTIQRTQQEDSAVYLCASSPRGVRRLDTEAFFGQGTRLTVV.

The rearrangement uses TRBV7-6 and TRBJ2-7, with TRBD2 matching 9 bases. J lost 2 bases, V lost 4 bases, and 6 bases had no gene match. The CDR3 loop spans 15 amino acids. Germline CDR1 and CDR2: SGHVS and FNYEAQ. The CDR3 sequence: CASSSLTSGTYEQYF. The DNA for the CDR3 is TGTGCCAGCAGCTCCTTGACTAGCGGTACCTACGAGCAGTACTTC.

J is TRBJ2-5 and V is TRBV30, with TRBD2 identical over 10 bases. The end of the DNA is better explained by TRBJ2-7, so the J call may be wrong. Germline CDR1 and CDR2: GTSNPN and SVGIG (reference sequence). The CDR3 has 13 amino acids. CDR3 amino acids: CAWTSGSLGEQYF. The CDR3 bases are TGTGCCTGGACTAGCGGGAGTTTAGGCGAGCAGTACTTC.

The genes are TRBV2 and TRBJ1-1; no clear D. Between the trimmed V and J ends, which lost 5 bases and 2 bases, there was a span of 9 bases. CDR3 length: 13 residues. The V gene's germline CDR1 is SNHLY and CDR2 FYNNEI. The CDR3 DNA is TGTGCCAGCAGTTGGGGAGGCAACACTGAAGCTTTCTTT. This translates into CASSWGGNTEAFF.

V gene TRBV10-3 combines with J gene TRBJ1-5; weak D call: TRBD1 (5 bases). V lost 3 bases, J lost 6 bases, and 18 bases lay in between. CDR1 ENHRY and CDR2 SYGVKD come from the germline V gene. CDR3 length: 16 amino acids. The CDR3 reads CAISDFRQGNVQPQHF. In DNA, the CDR3 is TGTGCCATCAGTGACTTTCGGCAGGGTAATGTTCAGCCCCAGCATTTT.

Of note for this clone: A much larger clonotype is one base distant, so this may be a read error. The sample has other DNA sequences that encode this CDR3 too. The chain uses TRBV7-2 and TRBJ1-2, with D unresolved. CDR1 and CDR2 (germline): SGHTA, FQGNSA. CDR3 length: 15 amino acids. V was clipped by 2 bases and J by 5 bases, with 15 bases between them. CDR3 protein: CASSLSLSHYYGYTF. In DNA form, the CDR3 reads TGTGCCAGCAGCTTAAGTCTGTCCCACTATTATGGCTACACCTTC.

The CDR3 DNA sequence: TGTGCCAGCAGCTTAGCGCCCGGGACAGGGGGGTTTGGCTACACCTTC. Translation gives CASSLAPGTGGFGYTF. The chain carries TRBV7-2 and TRBJ1-2; TRBD1 aligns across 11 bases. With V trimmed by 0 bases and J by 7 bases, 7 bases remained unmatched. The CDR3 runs to 16 residues. Germline-derived CDR1 and CDR2 are SGHTA and FQGNSA.

The rearrangement links TRBV2 to TRBJ2-7; TRBD2 is a possible D gene (6 bases). V was trimmed by 7 bases and J by 5 bases, leaving 12 bases between them. Per the germline V gene, CDR1 is SNHLY and CDR2 is FYNNEI. This CDR3 is 12 amino acids long. The chain's CDR3 is CASISTRDEQYF. In DNA, the CDR3 is TGTGCCAGCATCTCGACTAGGGACGAGCAGTACTTC. Drawing the rest from reference TRBV2 and TRBJ2-7, the complete variable domain is EPEVTQTPSHQVTQMGQEVILRCVPISNHLYFYWYRQILGQKVEFLVSFYNNEISEKSEIFDDQFSVERPDGSNFTLKIRSTKLEDSAMYFCASISTRDEQYFGPGTRLTVT.

CDR3: CASSPRYQETQYF. DNA for the CDR3: TGTGCCAGCAGTCCCAGATACCAAGAGACCCAGTACTTC. The rearrangement uses TRBV27 and TRBJ2-5, with no clear D. Trimming removed 5 bases at V and 0 bases at J, with 7 bases between. Germline V gene lookup returns CDR1 MNHEY and CDR2 SMNVEV (reference sequence). There are 13 residues in the CDR3.

The chain has TRBV28 and TRBJ1-6; D is perhaps TRBD1 (5 bases). The length of the CDR3 is 16 residues. CDR1 and CDR2 from the germline V gene are MDHEN and SYDVKM. Trimming left V 1 base short and J 2 bases short, with 9 bases between. The CDR3 loop is CASSLSRATYNSPLHF. As DNA, the CDR3 is TGTGCCAGCAGTTTATCCAGGGCGACCTATAATTCACCCCTCCACTTT.

The rearrangement links TRBV11-2 to TRBJ2-6; D not resolved. V lost 2 bases to trimming and J lost 3 bases, with 17 bases between them. CDR1 and CDR2 (germline): SGHAT, FQNNGV. The CDR3 length is 18 residues. DNA of the CDR3: TGTGCCAGCAGCTTAAGGTCCCCCGGCCCTAGTGGGGCCAACGTCCTGACTTTC. It encodes CASSLRSPGPSGANVLTF.

The V call is TRBV7-8, the J call TRBJ2-1; D ambiguous. This CDR3 has 16 residues. Trimming removed 1 base from V and 4 bases from J, with 14 bases in between. Germline CDR1 is SGHVS and CDR2 is FQNEAQ. The CDR3 loop reads CASSLGLSRAYNEQFF. The CDR3 DNA is TGTGCCAGCAGCTTAGGATTATCTAGAGCATACAATGAGCAGTTCTTC.

This clone was seen once. J is TRBJ1-2 and V is TRBV30, with D unclear. The germline V gene has CDR1 GTSNPN and CDR2 SVGIG (reference sequence). The CDR3 is made up of 13 amino acids. V was trimmed by 0 bases and J by 8 bases, leaving 13 bases between them. CDR3 nucleotides: TGTGCCTGGAGTGTAATGGCTGGTGGGGGCTACACCTTC. It is translated as CAWSVMAGGGYTF.

V and J are TRBV18 and TRBJ2-3; no definite D call. CDR3 size: 16 residues. CDR1 and CDR2 (germline): KGHSH, LQKENI. The germline V and J ends were trimmed by 2 bases and 0 bases, with 12 bases remaining between them. The CDR3 bases are TGTGCCAGCTCACCAACATCCCCTCCTAGCACAGATACGCAGTATTTT. Protein product: CASSPTSPPSTDTQYF.

This clone appeared a single time. This chain uses TRBV6-1 with TRBJ1-5; D is ambiguous. Trimming shortened V by 6 bases and J by 3 bases, and 9 bases separated the two germline ends. The CDR3 is made up of 13 amino acids. Per the germline V gene, CDR1 is MNHNS and CDR2 is SASEGT. The CDR3 DNA reads TGTGCCAGCAGCACCCGATACAATCAGCCCCAGCATTTT. Translating it yields CASSTRYNQPQHF.

The rearrangement uses TRBV6-4 and TRBJ2-2, with D possibly TRBD2 on 6 matching bases. Germline V gene data show CDR1 as MRHNA and CDR2 as SNTAGT. The CDR3 is made up of 13 amino acids. V dropped 5 bases and J dropped 3 bases, with 7 bases sitting between them. The chain's CDR3 is CASSRGYTGELFF. The CDR3 nucleotides are TGTGCCAGCAGTCGGGGGTACACCGGGGAGCTGTTTTTT.

The V call is TRBV29-1, the J call TRBJ2-3; 9 bases are a match to TRBD1. CDR3 length: 15 residues. Germline lookup yields CDR1 SQVTM and CDR2 ANQGSEA. The V and J ends lost 5 bases and 4 bases, in that order; junction bases with no gene match: 10. The CDR3 loop is CSVSHRDRDPDTQYF. The CDR3 region has the DNA TGCAGCGTTTCACACCGGGACAGGGACCCAGATACGCAGTATTTT.

This clone was observed a single time. The CDR3 region is CASSPDRLRTRNTGELFF. The CDR3 DNA follows: TGTGCCAGCAGTCCAGACCGGCTCCGGACAAGAAACACCGGGGAGCTGTTTTTT. The rearrangement joins TRBV27 to TRBJ2-2; D is possibly TRBD1 (5 bases). V was trimmed by 5 bases and J by 2 bases, leaving 21 bases between them. CDR1 and CDR2 (germline): MNHEY, SMNVEV (reference sequence). CDR3 size: 18 residues.

This sequence joins TRBV30 and TRBJ1-5; D might be TRBD1 (5 bases). Trimming pared 3 bases from V and 5 bases from J, leaving 14 bases between. The CDR3 totals 14 residues. Germline lookup yields CDR1 GTSNPN and CDR2 SVGIG (reference sequence). This CDR3 reads CAWSETGLYQPQHF. In DNA, the CDR3 is TGTGCCTGGAGCGAAACAGGCCTTTATCAGCCCCAGCATTTT.

In regard to this clone: One end of the junction fails to match germline, which may point to a read error. This chain links TRBV27 with TRBJ2-7, with 13 bases lining up with TRBD2. The CDR3 consists of 17 residues. Germline V gene sequence: CDR1 MNHEY, CDR2 SMNVEV (reference sequence). DNA for the CDR3: TGTGCCAGCAGTCCTACGGGACTAGCGGGAATCTCCCACGAGCAGTACTTC. Translated: CASSPTGLAGISHEQYF.

This sequence joins TRBV5-1 and TRBJ1-4; 9 bases line up with TRBD1. J was trimmed by 6 bases and V by 6 bases; bases with no gene match: 6. This CDR3 is 14 amino acids long. Germline V gene sequence: CDR1 SGHRS, CDR2 YFSETQ. The CDR3: CASTQGQGYEKLFF. CDR3 bases: TGCGCCAGCACCCAGGGACAGGGTTATGAAAAACTGTTTTTT.

V and J are TRBV29-1 and TRBJ1-2; 8 bases are a match to TRBD1. CDR3 size: 13 residues. The V and J ends lost 5 bases and 3 bases, in that order; junction bases with no gene match: 5. Germline CDR1 is SQVTM and CDR2 is ANQGSEA. The CDR3 DNA sequence: TGCAGCGTTCGGCAGGGGGCTGACTATGGCTACACCTTC. Translation gives CSVRQGADYGYTF.

The genes are TRBV7-3 and TRBJ2-3, with 9 bases lining up with TRBD2. Germline assignment: CDR1 SGHTA and CDR2 FQGTGA. The V and J ends lost 2 bases and 2 bases, in that order; junction bases with no gene match: 14. This CDR3 has 19 residues. The CDR3 DNA follows: TGTGCCAGCAGCTTAGGGAGCCTAACTGGACTAGCGTACACAGATACGCAGTATTTT. This sequence encodes CASSLGSLTGLAYTDTQYF.